These 28 T cell receptor beta chains were sequenced from one sample in a study of response to subunit inactivated influenza vaccine. TCRdb passed the RT-PCR reads through MiXCR, listing each CDR3 protein once. This table has fewer than 600,000 distinct CDR3 sequences, around 7.9% appearing once. The input for sequencing was PBMCs from blood, taken approximately 25 months after vaccination. These receptors all stem from a man aged 50 to 69 who received an inactivated influenza vaccine.

This clonotype was picked up a small number of times. The chain combines TRBV25-1 with TRBJ1-6, with a weak D call TRBD1 (5 bases). The germline CDR1 and CDR2 sequences are MGHDK and SYGVNS. V lost 6 bases and J lost 7, with 13 bases in between. The CDR3 is 14 residues long. Here the CDR3 DNA reads TGTGCCAGCAGAAAGCCAGGGCCCAATTCACCCCTCCACTTT. Encoded protein: CASRKPGPNSPLHF.

This clonotype has a count of ten or more. The chain employs TRBV4-3 and TRBJ2-7; 9 bases agree with TRBD2. Trimming at V came to 3 bases and at J to 7 bases, leaving 16 bases not matched to a gene. The CDR3 is made up of 17 amino acids. The germline gives CDR1 LGHNA, CDR2 YSLEER. Here the CDR3 reads CASSHLSGAGGHVEQYF. In DNA, the CDR3 is TGCGCCAGCAGCCATCTCTCCGGAGCGGGGGGCCACGTTGAGCAGTACTTC.

This clonotype was observed a handful of times. The chain couples TRBV2 to TRBJ1-1; 7 bases agree with TRBD1. This CDR3 is built from 12 residues. The ends lost 7 bases at V and 4 bases at J; junction bases unmatched: 3. Germline V lookup: CDR1 SNHLY, CDR2 FYNNEI. The CDR3 DNA reads as TGTGCCAGCAAGACAGGGCTCACTGAAGCTTTCTTT. It yields the protein CASKTGLTEAFF.

This clonotype turned up a few times. The V call is TRBV12-3 or TRBV12-4, the J call TRBJ2-7; the D is unclear. The CDR3 covers 15 residues. V lost 3 bases, J lost 1 base, and 13 bases lay in between. The CDR3 protein is CASSFFQVDSYEQYF. Here the CDR3 DNA reads TGTGCCAGCAGTTTCTTCCAGGTCGATTCCTACGAGCAGTACTTC.

This clonotype was seen more than once but under ten times. The genes are TRBV11-2 and TRBJ1-4; D possibly corresponds to TRBD1 (6 bases). CDR1 and CDR2 (germline): SGHAT, FQNNGV. The CDR3 is made up of 15 amino acids. Trimming stripped 2 bases from V and 4 bases from J, with 11 bases between. The CDR3 DNA follows: TGTGCCAGCAGCTTACAGGGGTCTCGTAATGAAAAACTGTTTTTT. It translates to CASSLQGSRNEKLFF.

The sample holds a few counts of this clonotype. The rearrangement uses TRBV2 and TRBJ1-1; unclear D gene. The CDR3 has 11 amino acids. The V gene lost 8 bases and the J gene lost 1 base, with 5 bases spanning the gap. Germline V lookup: CDR1 SNHLY, CDR2 FYNNEI. The CDR3 nucleotides read TGTGCCAGCGCCAGGAACACTGAAGCTTTCTTT. It is translated as CASARNTEAFF.

The rearrangement links TRBV7-9 to TRBJ2-7; TRBD2 matches at 9 bases. V was clipped by 4 bases and J by 4 bases; unmatched bases: 11. The CDR3 is made up of 16 amino acids. In germline, CDR1 is SEHNR, CDR2 FQNEAQ (reference sequence). The CDR3 sequence is CASSSGTSRGGYEQYF. The CDR3 region has the DNA TGTGCCAGCAGCTCCGGGACTAGCAGGGGGGGATACGAGCAGTACTTC.

This clonotype was detected ten times or more. This chain's CDR3 is CASISGETQYF. The CDR3 nucleotides are TGTGCCAGCATTAGCGGGGAGACCCAGTACTTC. V usage is TRBV6-6 and J usage is TRBJ2-5; 7 bases map to TRBD2. Germline CDR1 is MNHNY and CDR2 is SVGAGI (reference sequence). Losses at the gene ends were 7 bases for V and 5 bases for J; bases not matched to a gene: 1. The CDR3 totals 11 residues.

The chain carries TRBV4-2 and TRBJ1-4, with D perhaps TRBD1 (6 bases). The CDR3 is 15 residues long. Trimming shortened V by 4 bases and J by 8 bases, and 17 bases separated the two germline ends. Looked up from germline, CDR1 is LGHNA and CDR2 is YNFKEQ. CDR3 sequence: CASSRIVRGREKLFF. CDR3 coding DNA: TGTGCCAGCAGCCGAATCGTCAGGGGTCGGGAAAAACTGTTTTTT.

The chain has TRBV2 and TRBJ1-2; 7 bases align to TRBD1. Germline values: CDR1 SNHLY, CDR2 FYNNEI. The CDR3 is made up of 14 amino acids. V was clipped by 7 bases and J by 1 base; unmatched bases: 6. CDR3 DNA: TGTGCCAGCATGACAGGGATCCTTAACTATGGCTACACCTTC. Translating it yields CASMTGILNYGYTF.

The chain uses TRBV21-1 and TRBJ1-5. TRBV21-1 is assigned pseudogene status. The CDR3 contains 18 residues. CDR3 protein: CASSKAWGRSLSNQPQHF. The CDR3, as DNA: TGTGCCAGCAGCAAAGCATGGGGGAGATCGCTTAGCAATCAGCCCCAGCATTTT.

Only a few counts were recorded for this clonotype. The V call is TRBV4-3, the J call TRBJ2-6; D remains unclear. The CDR3 covers 16 residues. Looked up from germline, CDR1 is LGHNA and CDR2 is YSLEER. V was trimmed by 0 bases and J by 0 bases, leaving 6 bases between them. CDR3 loop: CASSQDRNSGANVLTF. For the CDR3, the DNA is TGCGCCAGCAGCCAAGATAGGAACTCTGGGGCCAACGTCCTGACTTTC.

This clonotype occurred many times. The chain joins TRBV20-1 to TRBJ1-4, with 9 bases identical to TRBD1. CDR3 size: 13 residues. From germline, CDR1 is DFQATT and CDR2 SNEGSKA (reference sequence). The junction had 6 bases not matched to a gene; V was cut back by 3 bases and J by 10 bases. CDR3 protein: CSARLGQGRKLFF. Written as DNA, the CDR3 is TGCAGTGCTAGGTTGGGACAGGGACGAAAACTGTTTTTT.

The chain employs TRBV11-2 and TRBJ2-3; D is unclear. The CDR3 loop spans 16 amino acids. The V end was cut by 1 base, the J end by 5 bases, with 16 bases between. The germline gives CDR1 SGHAT, CDR2 FQNNGV. CDR3 region: CASSLGRLALGDTQYF. The CDR3, as DNA: TGTGCCAGCAGCTTAGGTAGGCTGGCCCTAGGAGATACGCAGTATTTT.

This clonotype appeared many times. The CDR3 DNA reads TGCAGTGCTAGGCCCCGAACTAGCGGCTCGACCCAGTACTTC. It yields the protein CSARPRTSGSTQYF. The gene calls are TRBV20-1 and TRBJ2-7, with 8 bases that match TRBD2. The end of the DNA aligns better with TRBJ2-5, so the J call may be wrong. This CDR3 contains 14 residues. The germline V gene has CDR1 DFQATT and CDR2 SNEGSKA (reference sequence).

There are many counts of this clonotype. The chain employs TRBV7-2 and TRBJ2-1; TRBD1 or TRBD2 may be the D gene (5 bases each). CDR1 and CDR2 (germline): SGHTA, FQGNSA. The ends were cut back, 3 bases at V and 9 bases at J, with 15 bases in the middle. The CDR3 length is 14 residues. The CDR3 loop reads CASSFLVVRGEQFF. CDR3 nucleotide sequence: TGTGCCAGCAGCTTTTTGGTCGTGAGGGGTGAGCAGTTCTTC. Based on the CDR3 plus reference TRBV7-2 and TRBJ2-1, the full variable domain is GAGVSQSPSNKVTEKGKDVELRCDPISGHTALYWYRQSLGQGLEFLIYFQGNSAPDKSGLPSDRFSAERTGGSVSTLTIQRTQQEDSAVYLCASSFLVVRGEQFFGPGTRLTVL.

This clonotype was detected ten times or more. The genes are TRBV5-1 and TRBJ1-1; TRBD1 aligns across 8 bases. The trim removed 4 bases at V and 2 bases at J, leaving 4 bases unmatched. Germline V CDR1 and CDR2: SGHRS, YFSETQ. The CDR3 runs 14 residues. For the CDR3, the DNA is TGCGCCAGCAGCATGACAGGGGCTAACACTGAAGCTTTCTTT. Translated, it gives CASSMTGANTEAFF.

This clonotype came up many times. This rearrangement joins TRBV7-2 to TRBJ2-7, with D uncertain. The CDR3 covers 13 residues. The germline V and J ends were trimmed by 1 base and 4 bases, with 8 bases remaining between them. The germline gives CDR1 SGHTA, CDR2 FQGNSA. CDR3: CASSLVGIYEQYF. The DNA of the CDR3 is TGTGCCAGCAGCTTAGTTGGTATATACGAGCAGTACTTC.

This rearrangement joins TRBV29-1 to TRBJ2-7; the D gene could be TRBD1 or TRBD2 (6 bases each). V lost 6 bases to trimming and J lost 1 base, with 13 bases between them. This CDR3 region has 13 residues. The germline CDR1 and CDR2 sequences are SQVTM and ANQGSEA. CDR3 sequence reads: CSVGGTRSYEQYF. CDR3 sequence (DNA): TGCAGCGTGGGCGGGACACGGTCCTACGAGCAGTACTTC.

The V gene is TRBV18, the J gene TRBJ2-5; D call uncertain. Germline V gene lookup returns CDR1 KGHSH and CDR2 LQKENI. CDR3 length equals 14 residues. V was shortened by 3 bases and J by 2 bases, with 10 bases between the two germline ends. The CDR3 nucleotides read TGTGCCAGCTCACCGCGAATGGGGCAAGAGACCCAGTACTTC. Translated: CASSPRMGQETQYF.

In this sample, this clonotype turned up a few times. The chain couples TRBV28 to TRBJ2-3; the D gene is possibly TRBD1 (5 bases). CDR3 length: 12 amino acids. V lost 3 bases and J lost 9, with 10 bases in between. Germline values: CDR1 MDHEN, CDR2 SYDVKM. CDR3 nucleotide sequence: TGTGCCAGCAGTTTGCAAACAGGAACGCAGTATTTT. Protein sequence: CASSLQTGTQYF.

This clonotype occurred a few times. The J gene is TRBJ2-7, the V gene TRBV10-3; TRBD1 matches 7 bases. The CDR3 contains 15 residues. Germline lookup yields CDR1 ENHRY and CDR2 SYGVKD. The V segment lost 2 bases and the J segment 3 bases; nucleotides outside the gene matches: 7. CDR3 nucleotides: TGTGCCATCAGTGAGCTACACAGGGGCGGCTACGAGCAGTACTTC. It is translated as CAISELHRGGYEQYF.

At least ten counts were recorded for this clonotype. V gene TRBV4-3 combines with J gene TRBJ2-1; the D is unclear. The germline CDR1 and CDR2 sequences are LGHNA and YSLEER. This CDR3 contains 15 residues. V lost 0 bases and J lost 5, with 11 bases in between. CDR3 region: CASSQEWWTHNEQFF. The CDR3 nucleotides read TGCGCCAGCAGCCAAGAATGGTGGACCCACAATGAGCAGTTCTTC.

This clonotype was observed a handful of times. The chain couples TRBV7-2 to TRBJ1-2; D call uncertain. Trimming removed 5 bases at V and 2 bases at J, with 12 bases between. The germline gives CDR1 SGHTA, CDR2 FQGNSA. The length of the CDR3 is 14 residues. Here the CDR3 DNA reads TGTGCCAGCAGCCCCGCCCCCGGGAACTATGGCTACACCTTC. Its protein is CASSPAPGNYGYTF.

The genes are TRBV13 and TRBJ1-2, with unresolved D. The CDR3 loop spans 16 amino acids. In germline, CDR1 is PRHDT, CDR2 FYEKMQ (reference sequence). V was shortened by 5 bases and J by 3 bases, with 19 bases between the two germline ends. CDR3 sequence: CASSPAWTEKDYGYTF. CDR3 nucleotide sequence: TGTGCCAGCAGCCCGGCATGGACGGAAAAAGACTATGGCTACACCTTC. Full variable domain (missing parts from reference TRBV13 and TRBJ1-2): AAGVIQSPRHLIKEKRETATLKCYPIPRHDTVYWYQQGPGQDPQFLISFYEKMQSDKGSIPDRFSAQQFSDYHSELNMSSLELGDSALYFCASSPAWTEKDYGYTFGSGTRLTVV.

The V and J genes are TRBV12-3 or TRBV12-4 and TRBJ2-3; no definite D call. This CDR3 has 12 amino acids. V gave up 6 bases and J gave up 4 bases, with 8 bases separating them. The CDR3 DNA reads TGTGCCAGCAGAACCTCGGCAGATACGCAGTATTTT. Residues: CASRTSADTQYF.

The chain links TRBV4-2 to TRBJ2-3, with 8 bases fitting TRBD1. Germline CDR1 reads LGHNA; CDR2 reads YNFKEQ. After removal of 0 bases from V and 6 bases from J, the junction contained 8 bases not matched to a gene. The CDR3 is 16 residues long. CDR3 bases: TGTGCCAGCAGCCAAGATCAGAGGACAGGGTCTGATACGCAGTATTTT. It codes for CASSQDQRTGSDTQYF.

In this sample, this clonotype turned up a few times. The J gene is TRBJ2-1, the V gene TRBV11-2, with 10 nucleotides matching TRBD2. The CDR3 loop spans 17 amino acids. Germline-derived CDR1 and CDR2 are SGHAT and FQNNGV. After removal of 0 bases from V and 3 bases from J, the junction contained 5 bases not matched to a gene. The CDR3 loop reads CASSLEWTSGVYNEQFF. Here the CDR3 DNA reads TGTGCCAGCAGCTTAGAATGGACTAGCGGAGTCTACAATGAGCAGTTCTTC.